Presented here are 30 T cell receptor beta chains from one specimen sequenced in a study of T cell changes during pregnancy in multiple sclerosis. Profiled with immunoSEQ multiplex PCR; TCRdb holds only in-frame clones, not every one. The sample shows about 40,000 clones, approximately 93% of them seen only once. The sequenced sample was CD8+ T cells from peripheral blood mononuclear cells, obtained in the third trimester of pregnancy. These receptors all come from a female donor with multiple sclerosis, enrolled in a pregnancy study.

This clone has only a few counts. The chain is built from TRBV7-8 and TRBJ1-1, with a possible D match to TRBD1 (5 bases). Germline V gene lookup returns CDR1 SGHVS and CDR2 FQNEAQ. There are 12 residues in the CDR3. The V and J ends lost 8 bases and 4 bases respectively, with 11 bases between them. The CDR3 region is CASGQGGTEAFF. Here the CDR3 DNA reads TGTGCCAGCGGGCAGGGTGGCACTGAAGCTTTCTTT.

The chain is built from TRBV25-1 and TRBJ1-1, with D unresolved. Germline V gene sequence: CDR1 MGHDK, CDR2 SYGVNS. The CDR3 contains 12 residues. The germline V and J ends were trimmed by 6 bases and 4 bases, with 9 bases remaining between them. CDR3 region: CASSVGVTEAFF. The DNA for the CDR3 is TGTGCCAGCAGCGTCGGGGTCACTGAAGCTTTCTTT.

The chain has TRBV27 and TRBJ2-4; 11 bases are a match to TRBD2. Germline V CDR1 and CDR2: MNHEY, SMNVEV (reference sequence). J lost 4 bases, V lost 0 bases, and 2 bases had no gene match. The CDR3 spans 16 residues. CDR3 residues: CASSLSSGGVKNIQYF. The CDR3 nucleotides read TGTGCCAGCAGTTTATCTAGCGGGGGGGTTAAAAACATTCAGTACTTC.

The chain carries TRBV19 and TRBJ1-2, with TRBD1 matching over 7 bases. The CDR3 has 15 residues. The germline V gene encodes CDR1 LNHDA and CDR2 SQIVND (reference sequence). V trimming: 3 bases; J trimming: 8 bases; junction bases outside the gene matches: 12. Written as DNA, the CDR3 is TGTGCCAGTAGTATCCTCTTGGGACAGTCAGAAGGCTACACCTTC. Amino acids: CASSILLGQSEGYTF.

This chain connects TRBV13 to TRBJ2-7; D perhaps matches TRBD2 (5 bases). Germline values: CDR1 PRHDT, CDR2 FYEKMQ (reference sequence). The CDR3 consists of 15 residues. Trimming removed 0 bases at V and 1 base at J, with 10 bases between. CDR3 amino acids: CASSLGLRDSYEQYF. The CDR3 region has the DNA TGTGCCAGCAGCTTAGGTTTACGGGATTCCTACGAGCAGTACTTC.

The chain couples TRBV9 to TRBJ2-5; 8 bases are a match to TRBD2. Germline V gene lookup returns CDR1 SGDLS and CDR2 YYNGEE. The J segment lost 6 bases and the V segment lost 5 bases, leaving 9 bases of the junction unmatched. CDR3 length: 14 amino acids. CDR3 in DNA: TGTGCCAGCAGTGCGCGGGGGGCTGGGAAGACCCAGTACTTC. Translated: CASSARGAGKTQYF.

V is TRBV27 and J is TRBJ1-1, with D unclear. The V gene's germline CDR1 is MNHEY and CDR2 SMNVEV (reference sequence). V was clipped by 3 bases and J by 1 base, with 6 bases between them. The CDR3 consists of 13 residues. CDR3 residues: CASSLTANTEAFF. The CDR3 DNA is TGTGCCAGCAGTTTGACTGCGAACACTGAAGCTTTCTTT.

The chain uses TRBV10-2 and TRBJ2-1; 12 bases align to TRBD2. Trimming at V came to 11 bases and at J to 8 bases, leaving 10 bases not matched to a gene. The CDR3 is 14 amino acids. Germline lookup yields CDR1 WSHSY and CDR2 SAAADI. The chain's CDR3 is CASLASGGADEQFF. The CDR3 nucleotides read TGCGCCTCATTGGCTAGCGGGGGGGCCGATGAGCAGTTCTTC.

V usage is TRBV27 and J usage is TRBJ2-5, with 10 bases identical to TRBD2. CDR1 is MNHEY and CDR2 is SMNVEV in the germline V gene (reference sequence). V was clipped by 7 bases and J by 7 bases; unmatched bases: 6. This CDR3 is built from 13 residues. CDR3 loop: CASTSAGGSTQYF. Here the CDR3 DNA reads TGTGCCAGCACCTCAGCGGGGGGGTCGACCCAGTACTTC.

The chain uses TRBV6-1 and TRBJ1-5; D is possibly TRBD1 (5 bases). The germline V gene encodes CDR1 MNHNS and CDR2 SASEGT. There are 15 residues in the CDR3. The ends were cut back, 4 bases at V and 2 bases at J, with 12 bases in the middle. In DNA form, the CDR3 reads TGTGCCAGCAGTGTAAAGACAGCTCGCAATCAGCCCCAGCATTTT. Encoded protein: CASSVKTARNQPQHF.

This clone was seen a single time. This sequence joins TRBV6-5 and TRBJ1-1, with 7 bases that match TRBD1. V dropped 10 bases and J dropped 1; count of bases not matched to a gene: 9. Germline V gene sequence: CDR1 MNHEY, CDR2 SVGAGI. The CDR3 totals 14 residues. Here the CDR3 DNA reads TGTGCCACATCGCAGGGGGTCGGGAACACTGAAGCTTTCTTT. As protein: CATSQGVGNTEAFF.

This clone was seen a few times. Here the CDR3 DNA reads TGTGCCAGCAGCCGAAGACAGTCCTCTCTAGATGGCTACACCTTC. This translates into CASSRRQSSLDGYTF. The J gene is TRBJ1-2, the V gene TRBV11-2, with D perhaps TRBD1 (5 bases). This CDR3 is built from 15 residues. Germline CDR1 is SGHAT and CDR2 is FQNNGV. Trimming took off 5 bases at V and 6 bases at J, with 19 bases between the two ends.

The V and J genes are TRBV5-4 and TRBJ2-5; 7 bases agree with TRBD2. The CDR3 has 15 amino acids. V shed 4 bases, J shed 2 bases, and the junction held 8 bases outside the gene matches. Germline V CDR1 and CDR2: SGHNT, YYREEE (reference sequence). The CDR3 region is CASSPGRGWQETQYF. The CDR3 DNA follows: TGTGCCAGCAGCCCAGGGCGGGGGTGGCAAGAGACCCAGTACTTC.

The chain employs TRBV13 and TRBJ2-1; 8 bases are a match to TRBD1. Looked up from germline, CDR1 is PRHDT and CDR2 is FYEKMQ (reference sequence). The CDR3 is made up of 12 amino acids. The junction had 2 bases not matched to a gene; V was cut back by 4 bases and J by 9 bases. The CDR3 region is CASSYQGAEQFF. CDR3 nucleotides: TGTGCCAGCAGCTATCAGGGGGCTGAGCAGTTCTTC. Based on the CDR3 plus reference TRBV13 and TRBJ2-1, the full variable domain is AAGVIQSPRHLIKEKRETATLKCYPIPRHDTVYWYQQGPGQDPQFLISFYEKMQSDKGSIPDRFSAQQFSDYHSELNMSSLELGDSALYFCASSYQGAEQFFGPGTRLTVL.

The rearrangement links TRBV6-5 to TRBJ2-1; the D gene is possibly TRBD1 (6 bases). Germline V lookup: CDR1 MNHEY, CDR2 SVGAGI. The CDR3 loop spans 12 amino acids. V gave up 6 bases and J gave up 10 bases, with 13 bases separating them. The CDR3 loop reads CASSRPDREQFF. DNA of the CDR3: TGTGCCAGCAGCCGCCCAGACAGGGAGCAGTTCTTC.

This chain joins TRBV30 and TRBJ2-7; D perhaps matches TRBD2 (6 bases). Germline CDR1 reads GTSNPN; CDR2 reads SVGIG (reference sequence). CDR3 length: 14 residues. The V and J ends lost 6 bases and 2 bases respectively, with 17 bases between them. The CDR3 nucleotides read TGTGCCTGCTTTTTGGGGGAGGTCGCCTACGAGCAGTACTTC. It is translated as CACFLGEVAYEQYF.

Notes on this clone: At one end, the junction sequence differs from germline, possibly due to a read error. The chain couples TRBV7-7 to TRBJ2-3; TRBD2 matches 7 bases. Germline-derived CDR1 and CDR2 are SSHAT and FNYEAQ (reference sequence). The CDR3 is made up of 15 amino acids. The CDR3 DNA is TGTGCTAGCAGCTTAGTGGTGGGAGGGCCAGATACGCAGTATTTT. This sequence encodes CASSLVVGGPDTQYF.

This clone has a single count. This chain uses TRBV28 with TRBJ1-2, with TRBD1 identical over 7 bases. The CDR3 has 13 residues. Germline V gives CDR1 MDHEN, CDR2 SYDVKM. After removal of 7 bases from V and 4 bases from J, the junction contained 6 bases not matched to a gene. The DNA of the CDR3 is TGTGCCAGCACCGACAGGGCCGCCTATGGCTACACCTTC. The encoded protein is CASTDRAAYGYTF.

This rearrangement joins TRBV30 to TRBJ1-3, with D unclear. CDR3 length equals 15 residues. CDR1 and CDR2 (germline): GTSNPN, SVGIG (reference sequence). The ends were cut back, 0 bases at V and 1 base at J, with 10 bases in the middle. CDR3 in DNA: TGTGCCTGGAGTGTACTAGACGAGTCTGGAAACACCATATATTTT. Amino acid sequence: CAWSVLDESGNTIYF.

This clone has just one count. This specimen includes other DNA sequences encoding the same CDR3. V and J are TRBV4-1 and TRBJ1-2, with 8 positions matching TRBD1. Germline CDR1 MGHRA, CDR2 YSYEKL. The ends lost 4 bases at V and 8 bases at J; junction bases unmatched: 6. The CDR3 spans 13 residues. This CDR3 is CASSLQGAEGYTF. The CDR3 coding sequence is TGCGCCAGCAGCCTGCAGGGGGCGGAGGGCTACACCTTC.

The V gene is TRBV6-1, the J gene TRBJ2-6; possible D gene TRBD1, 5 bases. The germline CDR1 and CDR2 sequences are MNHNS and SASEGT. This CDR3 spans 15 amino acids. V was clipped by 8 bases and J by 0 bases, with 11 bases between them. CDR3 protein: CASPQETSGANVLTF. CDR3 nucleotides: TGTGCCAGCCCACAGGAGACCTCTGGGGCCAACGTCCTGACTTTC.

The chain has TRBV5-5 and TRBJ1-1, with D possibly being TRBD1 (5 bases). Trimming removed 4 bases at V and 4 bases at J, with 8 bases between. CDR1 and CDR2 from the germline V gene are SGHKS and YYEKEE (reference sequence). The CDR3 loop spans 12 amino acids. Written as DNA, the CDR3 is TGTGCCAGCAGCCCCGGGGGCACTGAAGCTTTCTTT. Its translation is CASSPGGTEAFF.

This clone was recorded a few times. The V and J genes are TRBV9 and TRBJ1-5; TRBD1 matches 9 bases. Losses at the gene ends were 0 bases for V and 10 bases for J; bases not matched to a gene: 2. Per germline, CDR1 SGDLS and CDR2 YYNGEE. This CDR3 contains 13 residues. The CDR3 DNA reads TGTGCCAGCAGCGTAGGGGACAGGGAACCCCAGCATTTT. Translating it yields CASSVGDREPQHF.

Here the CDR3 DNA reads TGTGCCAGCAGCTATGCGGTCCGGGACTATGGCTACACCTTC. It encodes CASSYAVRDYGYTF. The rearrangement joins TRBV19 to TRBJ1-2; no firm D call. CDR3 length: 14 amino acids. The germline gives CDR1 LNHDA, CDR2 SQIVND (reference sequence). V was cut by 9 bases and J by 3 bases, with 17 bases left in between.

The rearrangement links TRBV7-9 to TRBJ1-1; no reliable D call. Germline CDR1 reads SEHNR; CDR2 reads FQNEAQ (reference sequence). V lost 4 bases and J 10 bases, leaving 13 bases between the germline ends. The CDR3 spans 12 residues. CDR3 residues: CASSSTLGAAFF. In DNA form, the CDR3 reads TGTGCCAGCAGCTCGACTTTGGGAGCAGCTTTCTTT.

The chain employs TRBV7-9 and TRBJ1-2, with 8 nucleotides matching TRBD1. Trimming removed 4 bases from V and 2 bases from J; junction bases left unmatched: 9. This CDR3 contains 16 residues. Germline lookup yields CDR1 SEHNR and CDR2 FQNEAQ (reference sequence). DNA for the CDR3: TGTGCCAGCAGCTCTACGACAGGGGAGGCCAACTATGGCTACACCTTC. It encodes CASSSTTGEANYGYTF.

The chain carries TRBV11-1 and TRBJ2-5, with 7 nucleotides matching TRBD1. The germline V gene encodes CDR1 SGHAT and CDR2 FQDESV (reference sequence). The CDR3 sequence is 15 residues long. The ends lost 5 bases at V and 2 bases at J; junction bases unmatched: 8. The CDR3 loop is CASSPTGTAQETQYF. CDR3 bases: TGTGCCAGCAGCCCGACCGGGACAGCGCAAGAGACCCAGTACTTC.

The chain recombines TRBV30 with TRBJ2-7; the D gene is possibly TRBD1 (5 bases). Germline loops: CDR1 GTSNPN, CDR2 SVGIG (reference sequence). The CDR3 covers 13 residues. Between the trimmed V and J ends, which lost 4 bases and 6 bases, there was a span of 16 bases. The CDR3 here is CAWMSAGYGEQYF. The CDR3 DNA follows: TGTGCCTGGATGAGTGCAGGGTATGGCGAGCAGTACTTC.

The rearrangement uses TRBV27 and TRBJ1-1, with 7 bases identical to TRBD1. The length of the CDR3 is 16 residues. Germline CDR1 and CDR2: MNHEY and SMNVEV (reference sequence). The junction had 8 bases not matched to a gene; V was cut back by 3 bases and J by 1 base. CDR3 DNA: TGTGCCAGCAGTTTTCTAAGACAGGGCCAGAACACTGAAGCTTTCTTT. Its protein is CASSFLRQGQNTEAFF.

The chain carries TRBV11-2 and TRBJ2-1; 8 positions agree with TRBD1. V lost 5 bases to trimming and J lost 4 bases; unmatched junction nucleotides: 7. CDR3 length equals 15 residues. Per the germline V gene, CDR1 is SGHAT and CDR2 is FQNNGV. The CDR3 loop reads CASSIGQGLYNEQFF. DNA for the CDR3: TGTGCCAGCAGCATCGGACAGGGCCTATACAATGAGCAGTTCTTC.